A selection of T cell receptor beta chains follows, all from one sample in a study of blood T cell repertoires in COVID-19. Repertoires were generated with immunoSEQ multiplex PCR, while TCRdb's copy carries only in-frame clones and drops some. Of about 76,000 clones in the sample, approximately 85% were seen once. The sequenced sample consisted of peripheral blood. Receptors were obtained from a human donor in a cohort sampled during active COVID-19. Each CDR3 is given with its conserved first and last residue. The D gene is left open where the match is weak. Expanded clones are given a class, and other clones once, few, many or no size at all.

>TRBV29-1|.|TRBJ1-2|TRBD1
TGCAGCGTTGCCAGGACAGGCAGCGAGTATGGCTACACCTTC
CSVARTGSEYGYTF
>TRBV5-1|few|TRBJ1-3|.
TGCGCCAGCAGCTTGGAACCCTACTCTGGAAACACCATATATTTT
CASSLEPYSGNTIYF
>TRBV2|.|TRBJ1-4|TRBD1
TGTGCCAGCAGTACAGGGACAGACGCTAATGAAAAACTGTTTTTT
CASSTGTDANEKLFF
>TRBV5-4|.|TRBJ1-2|TRBD1
TGTGCCAGCAGCTTGACAGGGGTTAGGTATGGCTACACCTTC
CASSLTGVRYGYTF
>TRBV3-1/TRBV3-2|few|TRBJ1-2|TRBD1
TGTGCCAGCAGCCTACAGGGGGCGCGGGGCTACACCTTC
CASSLQGARGYTF
>TRBV18|.|TRBJ1-2|.
TGTGCCAGCTCACCACCGTTAGGGGAAAGCTATGGCTACACCTTC
CASSPPLGESYGYTF
>TRBV12-3/TRBV12-4|many|TRBJ2-7|.
TGTGCCAGCAGTTTATGGGGAGGCGAGCAGTACTTC
CASSLWGGEQYF
>TRBV19|.|TRBJ2-3|TRBD2
TGTGCCAGTAGTTCGACTAGCGGGGGCACAGATACGCAGTATTTT
CASSSTSGGTDTQYF
>TRBV9|.|TRBJ1-1|.
TGTGCCAGCAGCGTAGTACCTCGGTCTGGGAACACTGAAGCTTTCTTT
CASSVVPRSGNTEAFF
>TRBV5-1|once|TRBJ1-6|.
TGCGCCAGCAGCTTGTACTCAGGGAATTCACCCCTCCACTTT
CASSLYSGNSPLHF
>TRBV9|.|TRBJ2-7|TRBD2
TGTGCCAGCAGCGAACGGGAGGGTGCTAGGTACGAGCAGTACTTC
CASSEREGARYEQYF
>TRBV18|.|TRBJ2-7|TRBD2
TGTGCCAGCTCACCACCGGTTCGCGGGGGCTCCTACGAGCAGTACTTC
CASSPPVRGGSYEQYF
>TRBV5-1|.|TRBJ1-6|.
TGCGCCAGCAGCTTCTCCGACAGCTATAATTCACCCCTCCACTTT
CASSFSDSYNSPLHF
>TRBV2|.|TRBJ2-1|TRBD2
TGTGCCAGCACCTACGGCGGGGGGGCCGAAGATGAGCAGTTCTTC
CASTYGGGAEDEQFF
>TRBV29-1|large|TRBJ2-3|TRBD2
TGCAGCGTTGGGGGACTAGGTGGGGATACGCAGTATTTT
CSVGGLGGDTQYF
>TRBV29-1|.|TRBJ2-1|TRBD1
TGCAGCGTTGGTTTGTGGACAGGGGGGTATAATGAGCAGTTCTTC
CSVGLWTGGYNEQFF
>TRBV10-2|.|TRBJ1-2|.
TGCGCCAGCAGAGCAGGGGTGGGCGGCTACACCTTC
CASRAGVGGYTF
>TRBV6-1|.|TRBJ1-2|TRBD1
TGTGCCAGCAGTGAAGGTGTGGGACAGCCCTATGGCTACACCTTC
CASSEGVGQPYGYTF
>TRBV6-5|.|TRBJ2-1|.
TGTGCCAGCAGTTCAACACAGAGCTCCTACAATGAGCAGTTCTTC
CASSSTQSSYNEQFF
>TRBV6-5|.|TRBJ2-1|.
TGTGCCAGCAGTTACCGGCAGGCCTACAATGAGCAGTTCTTC
CASSYRQAYNEQFF
>TRBV15|.|TRBJ1-5|TRBD1
TGTGCCACCAGGGACAGGGGAGGCGATCAGCCCCAGCATTTT
CATRDRGGDQPQHF
>TRBV9|.|TRBJ2-7|TRBD2
TGTGCCAGCAGCGTACTTGCAGCGGGGAACGAGCAGTACTTC
CASSVLAAGNEQYF
>TRBV7-2|.|TRBJ2-2|TRBD1
TGTGCCAGCAGCTCCGGAAGGGGGCGGGAGCTGTTTTTT
CASSSGRGRELFF
>TRBV3-1/TRBV3-2|.|TRBJ2-2|.
TGTGCCAGCAGCCAACGAGAAACCGGGGAGCTGTTTTTT
CASSQRETGELFF
>TRBV30|.|TRBJ2-2|.
TGTGCCTGGAGTTCCCGTGGGGAGCTGTTTTTT
CAWSSRGELFF
>TRBV3-1/TRBV3-2|.|TRBJ1-3|TRBD1
TGTGCCAGCAGCCGGACAGGGACTGGAAACACCATATATTTT
CASSRTGTGNTIYF
>TRBV7-3|.|TRBJ1-6|.
TGTGCCAGCAGCTTATACGGAGGACAGTTTAATTCACCCCTCCACTTT
CASSLYGGQFNSPLHF
>TRBV10-3|.|TRBJ2-3|TRBD1
TGTGCCATAGCAACGGGACAGACCACAGATACGCAGTATTTT
CAIATGQTTDTQYF
>TRBV4-1|once|TRBJ1-2|TRBD1
TGCGCCAGCAGCCACACAGGGGGTATGGACTATGGCTACACCTTC
CASSHTGGMDYGYTF
>TRBV12-3/TRBV12-4|.|TRBJ1-2|TRBD1
TGTGCCAGCAGCCCAGGGGGAGATGGCTACACCTTC
CASSPGGDGYTF
>TRBV29-1|.|TRBJ1-2|.
TGCAGCGTGGCGAGGGACACAGGGACGGGGTCCTATGGCTACACCTTC
CSVARDTGTGSYGYTF
>TRBV5-4|.|TRBJ1-1|.
TGTGCCAGCAGCTTTTTCCCCTACAACACTGAAGCTTTCTTT
CASSFFPYNTEAFF
>TRBV12-3/TRBV12-4|.|TRBJ1-1|.
TGTGCCAGCAGTTTTCTGGGAGACACTGAAGCTTTCTTT
CASSFLGDTEAFF
>TRBV10-3|.|TRBJ1-2|.
TGTGCCATCAGTGAGAGGGAGGGGAACTATGGCTACACCTTC
CAISEREGNYGYTF
>TRBV7-7|.|TRBJ2-5|.
TGTGCTAGCAGCTCGTCAGGGGGGTACAGGGGAGAGACCCAGTACTTC
CASSSSGGYRGETQYF